This T cell receptor beta chain is drawn from a study of cytomegalovirus exposure and HLA in healthy donors. Across the whole study: Early released data had around 88 million unique TCRs, all coming from HLA-typed donors. Study-level findings and limits: Reports credit the classifier with highly specific, highly sensitive diagnosis of cytomegalovirus status.

PCR amplification relied on 60 Vbeta primers (plus 13 Jbeta primers). Generated by immunoSEQ multiplex PCR, the TCRdb table keeps only in-frame clones and is missing some. Of around 68,000 clones listed, roughly 70% are singletons. As for this clone: As yet, its antigen is unknown.

The V segment lost 0 bases and the J segment 7 bases; nucleotides outside the gene matches: 3. CDR3 length: 14 residues. CDR1 is SGHDT and CDR2 is YYEEEE in the germline V gene. The chain couples TRBV5-6 to TRBJ1-4; 7 bases fit TRBD1. The receptor was derived from a woman in her twenties or thirties in good health and CMV-seronegative. The sample taken for sequencing was PBMCs. The CDR3 DNA reads TGTGCCAGCAGCTTGGTGGGACAGCTTGAAAAACTGTTTTTT. Residues: CASSLVGQLEKLFF. Full variable domain (rest looked up from reference TRBV5-6 and TRBJ1-4): DAGVTQSPTHLIKTRGQQVTLRCSPKSGHDTVSWYQQALGQGPQFIFQYYEEEERQRGNFPDRFSGHQFPNYSSELNVNALLLGDSALYLCASSLVGQLEKLFFGSGTQLSVL.